This T cell receptor (beta chain) was documented in a study of response to subunit inactivated influenza vaccine. Overall study findings and caveats: That few new T cells are recruited by each seasonal influenza vaccination was the authors' suggestion.

TCRdb re-analysed the RT-PCR reads in MiXCR, keeping a single row per CDR3 protein. Found here are about 500,000 distinct CDR3 sequences, 6% to 9% of them singletons; the top ten hold about an eighth. The table lists this clonotype with many counts. Its antigen is still unknown. This CDR3 is built from 16 residues. The ends were cut back, 0 bases at V and 2 bases at J, with 12 bases in the middle. Germline assignment: CDR1 SEHNR and CDR2 FQNEAQ (reference sequence). This TCR came from a man aged 45 to 70 who received an inactivated influenza vaccine. The sample here was PBMCs from blood, taken around 25 months after vaccination. The chain employs TRBV7-9 and TRBJ2-3; possible D gene TRBD2, 6 bases. In DNA, the CDR3 is TGTGCCAGCAGCTTAGCGCGGGCGGGGTTCACAGATACGCAGTATTTT. This sequence encodes CASSLARAGFTDTQYF.